Listed here is a single T cell receptor (beta chain). Its antigen remains unidentified. The sample holds no much larger clone one base away, and base qualities are not on file. CDR1 MDHEN and CDR2 SYDVKM were looked up in the germline V gene. Reading from cysteine to phenylalanine, the CDR3 counts 13 amino acids. The read is trimmed to its CDR3 DNA, 39 bases read in frame from base 1. Relative to germline, V is missing 6 bases and J is missing 4 bases, with 5 bases of the junction outside any gene match. Participants in the prospective study were enrolled through a virtual design, were aged about 18 to 90 years, and lived in some 24 United States geographic areas. In the prospective study, cohorts were assigned on the basis of participant-reported clinical history obtained from a screening survey and a study questionnaire. For ImmuneRACE Cohort 3, a participant was defined as recovered based on two consecutive negative NP/OP PCR tests, clearance by a healthcare professional, or resolution of symptoms. In the prospective study, whole blood, serum and a nasopharyngeal or oropharyngeal swab were collected from each participant by mobile phlebotomists. Participants in the prospective study had the option to provide additional blood draws and questionnaires over an approximately 2-month period. Prospective study blood samples were shipped either frozen or at room temperature before DNA extraction.

This specimen comes from a study of blood T cell repertoires in COVID-19 (TCRdb year 2020). With respect to the entire study: Collaborator samples came from the United States, Italy and Spain and covered acute and convalescent phases of COVID-19. The prospective study material was composed of cDNA or gDNA derived from T cells, B-cell-depleted T cells, or PBMCs. The dataset comprised deeply sampled blood TCRbeta repertoires from subjects exposed to, actively infected with, or recovered from COVID-19. A freely available public database, intended as a resource for researchers studying the immune response to SARS-CoV-2, is where the repertoires were released. The samples were drawn from two sources: the first 160 participants of the ongoing ImmuneRACE study, and 1,000 to 1,500 subjects contributed by 6 global collaborators. The sample metadata nearly always contained a de-identified subject ID, COVID-19 status, age in years and sex. HLA class I and class II types, where available, came from metadata supplied by the sample provider rather than from assay-based typing.

The immunoSEQ Assay, a bias-controlled multiplex PCR, was used to amplify TCRbeta CDR3 regions from genomic DNA. The study's own analysis went as follows. The number of nucleated cells in each sample was estimated by amplification of reference gene primers within the assay. To quantify the absolute abundance of each unique TCRbeta CDR3 rearrangement, sequence reads were collapsed and filtered. For each sample, productive Simpson clonality was calculated as the square root of Simpson's diversity index over productive rearrangements. TCRdb took over this immuneACCESS table, retaining in-frame rearrangements with V and J assigned. Such tables are incomplete; in checked studies, under half of the missing clones stem from an unresolved V gene, and the remainder is unexplained. The V and J calls and clone size were taken over from that table, and D and trimming were inferred from the DNA. The table for this sample lists 150,000 to 200,000 clones; 85% to 90% of them were counted only once. The ten biggest clones cover less than 8.5% of the sample.

The paper's findings and limits, for the study overall: The quantity of clinical and demographic metadata differed by source and by participant and was supplied without curation.

This TCR was sampled from a woman in her fifties or sixties who had recovered from COVID-19. This chain is built from TRBV28 and TRBJ1-2, and TRBD1 aligns with 7 junction nucleotides. Sequencing input: PBMCs or T cells enriched from blood (not recorded which). The CDR3 protein is CASSLQGPYGYTF. The nucleotides are TGTGCCAGCAGCCTACAGGGGCCCTATGGCTACACCTTC.